This TCR beta chain stems from a study of T cell changes during pregnancy in multiple sclerosis. The CDR3 length is 13 residues. V lost 10 bases, J lost 6 bases, and 9 bases stayed unmatched. CDR1 and CDR2 from the germline V gene are SGDLS and YYNGEE. Data came from immunoSEQ multiplex PCR; TCRdb stores just in-frame clones and leaves some out. The sample has about 80,000 clones; about 90% are singletons. This rearrangement joins TRBV9 to TRBJ2-2; 7 bases are shared with TRBD1. This receptor was identified in a female donor with multiple sclerosis, enrolled in a pregnancy study. Source: peripheral blood, taken before pregnancy. This CDR3 reads CAQQKGAPGELFF. The CDR3 DNA follows: TGTGCCCAGCAGAAGGGGGCGCCCGGGGAGCTGTTTTTT.